The 26 T cell receptor beta chains below come from one sample, sequenced in a study of shared clonotypes between healthy human individuals (TCRdb year 2020). The library relied on the immunoSEQ multiplex PCR assay. As stored in TCRdb, this immuneACCESS dataset retains in-frame rearrangements with V and J assigned. A fraction of the clones does not appear; measured against another copy, unresolved V genes explain less than half of the discrepancy, and the remainder lacks a known reason. Here the sample has around 2.3 million clones; more than 90% occur a single time. In total, the top ten clones hold about 0.13% of the sample. Input material: naive CD4+ T cells sorted from blood. The label giving this sample's cell subset or site can be read as: CD45RA+ positively selected. All receptors derive from a young man in good health.

The chain carries TRBV28 and TRBJ2-5, with D uncertain. The CDR3 extends over 14 amino acids. Germline V gives CDR1 MDHEN, CDR2 SYDVKM. The germline V and J ends were trimmed by 5 bases and 2 bases, with 12 bases remaining between them. The CDR3 nucleotides are TGTGCCAGCAGTCCCCCCGGAGTACAAGAGACCCAGTACTTC. It translates to CASSPPGVQETQYF.

The chain combines TRBV25-1 with TRBJ1-2, with 10 positions matching TRBD1. The CDR3 contains 16 residues. V shed 3 bases and J 4 bases; nucleotides not matched to a gene: 8. The germline gives CDR1 MGHDK, CDR2 SYGVNS. This CDR3 reads CASSDTGDRGFYGYTF. The CDR3, as DNA: TGTGCCAGCAGTGATACTGGGGACAGGGGCTTCTATGGCTACACCTTC.

The gene calls are TRBV25-1 and TRBJ2-5, with 7 nucleotides matching TRBD1. Germline V gene data show CDR1 as MGHDK and CDR2 as SYGVNS. Trimming took 6 bases from V and 2 from J; bases not matched to a gene: 6. This CDR3 has 14 residues. CDR3 loop: CASRLPGQQETQYF. The CDR3 nucleotides are TGTGCCAGCAGATTACCGGGACAGCAAGAGACCCAGTACTTC.

This clone appeared a single time. The gene calls are TRBV7-2 and TRBJ1-4, with D unclear. The CDR3 spans 15 residues. Trimming removed 1 base at V and 7 bases at J, with 13 bases between. From germline, CDR1 is SGHTA and CDR2 FQGNSA. The CDR3 DNA is TGTGCCAGCAGCTTAGACGGATCAACCTTTGAAAAACTGTTTTTT. This sequence encodes CASSLDGSTFEKLFF.

The chain joins TRBV6-5 to TRBJ2-2; 7 bases fit TRBD1. The CDR3 contains 14 residues. Germline values: CDR1 MNHEY, CDR2 SVGAGI. V was clipped by 7 bases and J by 5 bases; unmatched bases: 7. The CDR3 reads CASTRQGRTGELFF. CDR3 coding DNA: TGTGCCAGCACCAGACAGGGAAGGACCGGGGAGCTGTTTTTT.

The chain has TRBV29-1 and TRBJ2-1, with TRBD1 identical over 8 bases. Germline lookup yields CDR1 SQVTM and CDR2 ANQGSEA. V shed 6 bases and J 4 bases; nucleotides not matched to a gene: 8. This CDR3 contains 14 residues. The CDR3 DNA follows: TGCAGCGTCGCCTCCGGGACAGGATACAATGAGCAGTTCTTC. This gives the protein CSVASGTGYNEQFF.

The genes are TRBV5-1 and TRBJ2-1, with D possibly TRBD2 on 6 matching bases. The CDR3 runs to 13 residues. CDR1 is SGHRS and CDR2 is YFSETQ in the germline V gene. The ends were cut back, 6 bases at V and 8 bases at J, with 15 bases in the middle. The CDR3 nucleotides read TGCGCCAGCAACCCGGGAGATCGGGATGAGCAGTTCTTC. This gives the protein CASNPGDRDEQFF.

The rearrangement joins TRBV6-4 to TRBJ1-5; D gene unclear. Germline CDR1 reads MRHNA; CDR2 reads SNTAGT. The V end was cut by 4 bases, the J end by 4 bases, with 17 bases between. The CDR3 consists of 16 residues. CDR3 DNA sequence: TGTGCCAGCAGTGGGCCGGGTTCGCCAAGGAATCAGCCCCAGCATTTT. Its translation: CASSGPGSPRNQPQHF.

This clone has just one count. V is TRBV5-6 and J is TRBJ2-7, with D maybe TRBD2 (5 bases). Germline values: CDR1 SGHDT, CDR2 YYEEEE. Trimming took off 6 bases at V and 0 bases at J, with 16 bases between the two ends. The CDR3 runs to 15 residues. The CDR3 DNA is TGTGCCAGCAACCTGGTGGGAGTTCCCTCCTACGAGCAGTACTTC. Translated: CASNLVGVPSYEQYF.

V usage is TRBV6-5 and J usage is TRBJ2-1; maybe TRBD2 (7 bases). Trimming left V 7 bases short and J 5 bases short, with 18 bases between. CDR1 and CDR2 (germline): MNHEY, SVGAGI. The CDR3 has 15 residues. CDR3 in amino acids: CASTKGGLGHNEQFF. CDR3 DNA: TGTGCCAGCACCAAGGGGGGGCTTGGACACAATGAGCAGTTCTTC.

A few counts support this clone. This sample includes further DNA sequences coding for the same CDR3. This chain connects TRBV10-3 to TRBJ2-7, with TRBD1 identical over 8 bases. CDR3 length equals 12 residues. V was clipped by 4 bases and J by 6 bases; unmatched bases: 2. The germline gives CDR1 ENHRY, CDR2 SYGVKD. For the CDR3, the DNA is TGTGCCATCAGTGGGACAGGGTTCGAGCAGTACTTC. This codes for CAISGTGFEQYF.

The chain carries TRBV30 and TRBJ1-2; D remains unclear. There are 12 residues in the CDR3. V lost 4 bases to trimming and J lost 8 bases, with 14 bases between them. Germline CDR1 GTSNPN, CDR2 SVGIG (reference sequence). CDR3 sequence reads: CAWNPGAAGYTF. The CDR3 DNA reads TGTGCCTGGAACCCTGGTGCAGCCGGCTACACCTTC.

V and J are TRBV4-1 and TRBJ2-3; D may match TRBD1 or TRBD2 (6 bases each). Germline CDR1 and CDR2: MGHRA and YSYEKL. V was shortened by 4 bases and J by 10 bases, with 21 bases between the two germline ends. The CDR3 runs 15 residues. CDR3 nucleotide sequence: TGCGCCAGCAGCCTGCAGGGGACGGGACTCGGGCCGCAGTATTTT. Amino acid sequence: CASSLQGTGLGPQYF.

J is TRBJ2-7 and V is TRBV13; D perhaps matches TRBD2 (6 bases). Trimming cost V 0 bases and J 7 bases, with 19 bases left between them. Germline CDR1 PRHDT, CDR2 FYEKMQ (reference sequence). The CDR3 spans 16 residues. CDR3 DNA: TGTGCCAGCAGCTTAGGCGGGTTACGGAGGGCTGGTGAGCAGTACTTC. Its translation is CASSLGGLRRAGEQYF.

The genes are TRBV5-1 and TRBJ1-2; no clear D. Trimming removed 1 base at V and 0 bases at J, with 10 bases between. The CDR3 covers 15 residues. CDR1 and CDR2 from the germline V gene are SGHRS and YFSETQ. CDR3 sequence (DNA): TGCGCCAGCAGCTTGCGTCAGGACTCTAACTATGGCTACACCTTC. Translated, it gives CASSLRQDSNYGYTF.

This clone appeared once. V is TRBV2 and J is TRBJ2-6; 8 positions match TRBD1. The CDR3 is 16 amino acids. In germline, CDR1 is SNHLY, CDR2 FYNNEI. Trimming removed 6 bases from V and 4 bases from J; junction bases left unmatched: 8. The CDR3 is CASSADRVAGANVLTF. Written as DNA, the CDR3 is TGTGCCAGCAGCGCGGACAGGGTGGCAGGGGCCAACGTCCTGACTTTC.

The gene calls are TRBV9 and TRBJ2-3; D may correspond to TRBD1 or TRBD2 (5 bases each). With 4 bases removed from V and 4 bases from J, the gap between germline ends came to 19 bases. This CDR3 is 16 amino acids long. In germline, CDR1 is SGDLS, CDR2 YYNGEE. CDR3 region: CASSPLGGEGPDTQYF. The CDR3 DNA is TGTGCCAGCAGCCCTCTTGGGGGAGAAGGGCCAGATACGCAGTATTTT.

CDR3 in amino acids: CASSGPANYEQYF. As DNA, the CDR3 is TGCGCCAGCAGCGGGCCGGCTAACTACGAGCAGTACTTC. The gene calls are TRBV5-1 and TRBJ2-7; no definite D call. The CDR3 contains 13 residues. CDR1 is SGHRS, CDR2 YFSETQ, per germline. Between the trimmed V and J ends, which lost 4 bases and 3 bases, there was a span of 11 bases.

The V and J genes are TRBV27 and TRBJ1-2; 11 bases match TRBD1. CDR1 and CDR2 (germline): MNHEY, SMNVEV (reference sequence). The CDR3 has 16 residues. The ends lost 1 base at V and 4 bases at J; junction bases unmatched: 5. In nucleotides, the CDR3 is TGTGCCAGCAGTTTATGGACAGGGGGCGAGGTCTATGGCTACACCTTC. Amino acids: CASSLWTGGEVYGYTF.

This clone was recorded once. The chain links TRBV28 to TRBJ1-1; D unclear. The CDR3 sequence is 12 residues long. Per germline, CDR1 MDHEN and CDR2 SYDVKM. The V gene lost 6 bases and the J gene lost 6 bases, with 11 bases spanning the gap. This CDR3 is CASSSRSSEAFF. In nucleotides, the CDR3 is TGTGCCAGCAGCTCCCGGTCCTCTGAAGCTTTCTTT.

The rearrangement joins TRBV7-9 to TRBJ1-5, with D perhaps TRBD1 (5 bases). The CDR3 covers 14 residues. The V end lost 7 bases, the J end lost 3 bases, and 13 bases lay between the germline ends. Germline CDR1 SEHNR, CDR2 FQNEAQ (reference sequence). CDR3 nucleotides: TGTGCCAGCACCCCTGACAGTTCCAATCAGCCCCAGCATTTT. Translation: CASTPDSSNQPQHF.

CDR3 sequence (DNA): TGCGCCAGCAGCTTTGATCCGGACTTGAACACTGAAGCTTTCTTT. This sequence encodes CASSFDPDLNTEAFF. This rearrangement joins TRBV5-1 to TRBJ1-1; no clear D gene. Germline CDR1 and CDR2: SGHRS and YFSETQ. The V end lost 2 bases, the J end lost 0 bases, and 11 bases lay between the germline ends. The CDR3 runs 15 residues.

The chain carries TRBV7-6 and TRBJ2-2; 8 bases are a match to TRBD1. CDR1 is SGHVS and CDR2 is FNYEAQ in the germline V gene. The CDR3 totals 16 residues. V was clipped by 5 bases and J by 3 bases; unmatched bases: 8. The CDR3 region has the DNA TGTGCCAGCAGCCGACAGGGGACCTCGGACACCGGGGAGCTGTTTTTT. Amino acids: CASSRQGTSDTGELFF.

This sequence joins TRBV10-2 and TRBJ2-1, with D possibly TRBD2 on 7 matching bases. The V gene's germline CDR1 is WSHSY and CDR2 SAAADI. The CDR3 covers 15 residues. The ends were cut back, 6 bases at V and 3 bases at J, with 15 bases in the middle. The CDR3 region is CASRGGASGYNEQFF. In DNA, the CDR3 is TGCGCCAGCAGGGGGGGGGCTAGCGGCTACAATGAGCAGTTCTTC.

This clone was seen only a few times. The gene calls are TRBV6-1 and TRBJ1-5; D not resolved. Germline loops: CDR1 MNHNS, CDR2 SASEGT. The ends were cut back, 5 bases at V and 0 bases at J, with 8 bases in the middle. The CDR3 is 14 amino acids. CDR3 amino acids: CASSPTYSNQPQHF. CDR3 nucleotides: TGTGCCAGCAGTCCTACGTATAGCAATCAGCCCCAGCATTTT.

A single count supports this clone. The chain employs TRBV19 and TRBJ1-5, with D perhaps matching TRBD1 (6 bases). The V gene lost 5 bases and the J gene lost 3 bases, with 14 bases spanning the gap. The CDR3 sequence is 15 residues long. CDR1 and CDR2 from the germline V gene are LNHDA and SQIVND (reference sequence). This chain's CDR3 is CASSSQGSHNQPQHF. CDR3 nucleotides: TGTGCCAGTAGTTCCCAGGGGTCCCACAATCAGCCCCAGCATTTT.